The present entry profiles one TCR beta chain with its context. The data were taken from a study of T-cell reconstitution after alpha-beta-depleted transplantation in children. The CDR3 has 15 amino acids. V gave up 2 bases and J gave up 3 bases; unmatched junction bases: 5. In germline, CDR1 is MNHEY, CDR2 SVGEGT. Unique molecular identifiers were used in preparing the TCRbeta library. TCRdb reanalysed the PCR reads using MiXCR and keeps one entry per CDR3 protein. Found here are nearly 550,000 distinct CDR3 sequences, 15% to 20% of them singletons; the top ten hold 3.3%. This sample comprised PBMCs from the stem cell graft donor, obtained from the stem cell graft. The chain employs TRBV6-2 or TRBV6-3 and TRBJ2-7, with 9 bases identical to TRBD2. This sequence originates from a human donor who donated a stem cell graft to a child with acute lymphoblastic leukemia. The CDR3 DNA sequence: TGTGCCAGCAGTTACGCTAGCGGGGCGAGCTACGAGCAGTACTTC. It is translated as CASSYASGASYEQYF.